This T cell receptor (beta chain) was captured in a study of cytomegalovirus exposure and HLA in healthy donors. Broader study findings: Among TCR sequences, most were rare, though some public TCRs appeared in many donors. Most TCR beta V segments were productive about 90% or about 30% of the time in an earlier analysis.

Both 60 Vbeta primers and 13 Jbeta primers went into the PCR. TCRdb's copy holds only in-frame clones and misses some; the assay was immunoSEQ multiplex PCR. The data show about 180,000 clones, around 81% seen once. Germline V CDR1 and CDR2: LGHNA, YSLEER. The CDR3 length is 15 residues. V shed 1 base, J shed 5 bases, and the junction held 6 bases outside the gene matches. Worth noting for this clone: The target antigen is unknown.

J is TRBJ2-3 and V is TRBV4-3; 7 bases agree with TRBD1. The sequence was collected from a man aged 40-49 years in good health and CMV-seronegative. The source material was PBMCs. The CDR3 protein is CASSQVRGRGDTQYF. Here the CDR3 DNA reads TGCGCCAGCAGCCAAGTAAGGGGGCGCGGAGATACGCAGTATTTT.